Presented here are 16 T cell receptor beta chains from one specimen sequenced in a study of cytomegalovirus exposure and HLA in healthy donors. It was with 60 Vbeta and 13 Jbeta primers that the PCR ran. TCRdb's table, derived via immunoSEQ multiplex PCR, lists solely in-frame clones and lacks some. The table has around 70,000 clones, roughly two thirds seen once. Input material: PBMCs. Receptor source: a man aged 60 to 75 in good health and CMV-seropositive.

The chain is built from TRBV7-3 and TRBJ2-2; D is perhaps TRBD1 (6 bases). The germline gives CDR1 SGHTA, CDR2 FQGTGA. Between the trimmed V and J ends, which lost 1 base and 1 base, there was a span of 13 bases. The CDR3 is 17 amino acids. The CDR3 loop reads CASSLNPPTGNTGELFF. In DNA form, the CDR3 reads TGTGCCAGCAGCTTAAATCCCCCGACAGGGAACACCGGGGAGCTGTTTTTT. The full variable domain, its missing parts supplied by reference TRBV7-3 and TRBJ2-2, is GAGVSQTPSNKVTEKGKYVELRCDPISGHTALYWYRQSLGQGPEFLIYFQGTGAADDSGLPNDRFFAVRPEGSVSTLKIQRTERGDSAVYLCASSLNPPTGNTGELFFGEGSRLTVL.

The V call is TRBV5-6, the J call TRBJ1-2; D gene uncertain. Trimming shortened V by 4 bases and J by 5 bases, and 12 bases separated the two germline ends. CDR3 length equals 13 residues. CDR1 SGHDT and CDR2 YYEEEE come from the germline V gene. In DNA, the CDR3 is TGTGCCAGCAGCGCCCAACAGACGTATGGCTACACCTTC. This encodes CASSAQQTYGYTF.

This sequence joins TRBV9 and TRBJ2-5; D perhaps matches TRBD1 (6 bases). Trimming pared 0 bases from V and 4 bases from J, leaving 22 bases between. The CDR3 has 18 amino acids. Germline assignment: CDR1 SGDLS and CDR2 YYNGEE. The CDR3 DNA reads TGTGCCAGCAGCGTAGAGTCCAGGGGCGCGAGGGGCCGAGAGACCCAGTACTTC. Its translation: CASSVESRGARGRETQYF. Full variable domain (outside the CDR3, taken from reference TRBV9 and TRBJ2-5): DSGVTQTPKHLITATGQRVTLRCSPRSGDLSVYWYQQSLDQGLQFLIQYYNGEERAKGNILERFSAQQFPDLHSELNLSSLELGDSALYFCASSVESRGARGRETQYFGPGTRLLVL.

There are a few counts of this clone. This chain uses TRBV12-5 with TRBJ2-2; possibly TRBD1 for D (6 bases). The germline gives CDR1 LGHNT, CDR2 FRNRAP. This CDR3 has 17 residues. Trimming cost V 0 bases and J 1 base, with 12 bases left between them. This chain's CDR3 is CASGLVLVQGNTGELFF. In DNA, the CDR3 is TGTGCTAGTGGTTTGGTACTAGTACAGGGGAACACCGGGGAGCTGTTTTTT. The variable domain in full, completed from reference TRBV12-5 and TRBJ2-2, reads DARVTQTPRHKVTEMGQEVTMRCQPILGHNTVFWYRQTMMQGLELLAYFRNRAPLDDSGMPKDRFSAEMPDATLATLKIQPSEPRDSAVYFCASGLVLVQGNTGELFFGEGSRLTVL.

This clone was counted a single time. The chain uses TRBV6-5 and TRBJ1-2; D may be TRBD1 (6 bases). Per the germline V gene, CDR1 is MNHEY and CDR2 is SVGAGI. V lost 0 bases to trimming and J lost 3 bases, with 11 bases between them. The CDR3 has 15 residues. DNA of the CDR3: TGTGCCAGCAGTTACTCGCGGGGGCGATACTATGGCTACACCTTC. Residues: CASSYSRGRYYGYTF.

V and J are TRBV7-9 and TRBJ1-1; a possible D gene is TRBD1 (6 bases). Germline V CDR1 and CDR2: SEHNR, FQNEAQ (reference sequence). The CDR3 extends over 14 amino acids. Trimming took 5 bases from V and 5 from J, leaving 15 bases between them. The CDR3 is CASSDQGWGTEAFF. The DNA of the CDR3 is TGTGCCAGCAGCGACCAGGGGTGGGGGACTGAAGCTTTCTTT.

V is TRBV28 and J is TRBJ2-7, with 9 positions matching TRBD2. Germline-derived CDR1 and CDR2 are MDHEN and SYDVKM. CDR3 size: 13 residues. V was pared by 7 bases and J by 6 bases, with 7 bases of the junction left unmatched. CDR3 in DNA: TGTGCCAGCACCCTGGGGACTAGCCGCGAGCAGTACTTC. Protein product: CASTLGTSREQYF.

This CDR3 is CASSGDTEAFF. CDR3 in DNA: TGTGCCTCGTCAGGGGACACTGAAGCTTTCTTT. The chain links TRBV30 to TRBJ1-1; perhaps TRBD1 as D (6 bases). The CDR3 consists of 11 residues. The germline V and J ends were trimmed by 7 bases and 3 bases, with 9 bases remaining between them. The germline CDR1 and CDR2 sequences are GTSNPN and SVGIG (reference sequence).

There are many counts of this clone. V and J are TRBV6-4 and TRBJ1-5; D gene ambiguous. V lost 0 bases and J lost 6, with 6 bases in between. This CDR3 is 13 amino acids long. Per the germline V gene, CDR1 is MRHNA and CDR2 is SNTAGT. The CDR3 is CASSDSAGQPQHF. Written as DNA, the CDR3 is TGTGCCAGCAGTGACTCAGCAGGTCAGCCCCAGCATTTT.

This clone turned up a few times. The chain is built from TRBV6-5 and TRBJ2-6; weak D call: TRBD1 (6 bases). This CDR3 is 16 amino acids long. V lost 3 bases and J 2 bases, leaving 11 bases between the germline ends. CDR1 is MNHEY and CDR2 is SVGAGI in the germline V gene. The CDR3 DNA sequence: TGTGCCAGCAGTTATACAGGGTTGGCTGGGGCCAACGTCCTGACTTTC. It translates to CASSYTGLAGANVLTF.

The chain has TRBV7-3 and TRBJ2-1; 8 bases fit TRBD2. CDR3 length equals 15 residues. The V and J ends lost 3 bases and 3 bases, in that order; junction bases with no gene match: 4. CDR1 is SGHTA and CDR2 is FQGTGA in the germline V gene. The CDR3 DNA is TGTGCCAGCAGCTTGGGGGCGGGAGGCTACAATGAGCAGTTCTTC. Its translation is CASSLGAGGYNEQFF.

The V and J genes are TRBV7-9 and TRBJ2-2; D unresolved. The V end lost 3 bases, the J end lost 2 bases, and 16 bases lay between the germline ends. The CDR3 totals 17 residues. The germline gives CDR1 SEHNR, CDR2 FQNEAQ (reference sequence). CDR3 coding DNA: TGTGCCAGCAGCTTTCCAGTGACATCCCCTAACACCGGGGAGCTGTTTTTT. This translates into CASSFPVTSPNTGELFF. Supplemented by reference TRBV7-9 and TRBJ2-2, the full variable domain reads DTGVSQNPRHKITKRGQNVTFRCDPISEHNRLYWYRQTLGQGPEFLTYFQNEAQLEKSRLLSDRFSAERPKGSFSTLEIQRTEQGDSAMYLCASSFPVTSPNTGELFFGEGSRLTVL.

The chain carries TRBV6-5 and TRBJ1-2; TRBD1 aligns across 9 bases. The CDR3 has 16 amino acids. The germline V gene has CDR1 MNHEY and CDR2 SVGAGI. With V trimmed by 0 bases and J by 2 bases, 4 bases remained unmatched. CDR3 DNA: TGTGCCAGCAGTTACTCGGGGACAGGGAGAAACTATGGCTACACCTTC. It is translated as CASSYSGTGRNYGYTF.

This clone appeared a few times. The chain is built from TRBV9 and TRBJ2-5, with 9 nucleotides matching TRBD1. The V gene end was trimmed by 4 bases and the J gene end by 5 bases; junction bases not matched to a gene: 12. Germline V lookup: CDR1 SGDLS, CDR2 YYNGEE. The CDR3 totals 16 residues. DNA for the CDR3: TGTGCCAGCAGCACGGCCGGGACAGGGAGATTGGAGACCCAGTACTTC. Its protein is CASSTAGTGRLETQYF.

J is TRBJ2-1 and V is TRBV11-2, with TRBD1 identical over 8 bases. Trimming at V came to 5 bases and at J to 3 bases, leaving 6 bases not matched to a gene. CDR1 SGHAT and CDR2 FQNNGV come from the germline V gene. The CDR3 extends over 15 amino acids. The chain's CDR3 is CASSPGQEFYNEQFF. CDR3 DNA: TGTGCCAGCAGCCCGGGACAGGAATTCTACAATGAGCAGTTCTTC. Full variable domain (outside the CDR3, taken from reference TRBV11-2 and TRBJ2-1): EAGVAQSPRYKIIEKRQSVAFWCNPISGHATLYWYQQILGQGPKLLIQFQNNGVVDDSQLPKDRFSAERLKGVDSTLKIQPAKLEDSAVYLCASSPGQEFYNEQFFGPGTRLTVL.

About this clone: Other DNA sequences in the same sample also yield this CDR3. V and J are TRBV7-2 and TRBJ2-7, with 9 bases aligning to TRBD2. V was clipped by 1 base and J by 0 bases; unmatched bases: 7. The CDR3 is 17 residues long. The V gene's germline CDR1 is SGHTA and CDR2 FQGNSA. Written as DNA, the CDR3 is TGTGCCAGCAGCTTAGGCGGGGGGGCGCCCTCCTCCTACGAGCAGTACTTC. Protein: CASSLGGGAPSSYEQYF. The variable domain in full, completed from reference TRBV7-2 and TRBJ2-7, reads GAGVSQSPSNKVTEKGKDVELRCDPISGHTALYWYRQSLGQGLEFLIYFQGNSAPDKSGLPSDRFSAERTGGSVSTLTIQRTQQEDSAVYLCASSLGGGAPSSYEQYFGPGTRLTVT.